The clone carrying this T cell receptor beta chain turned up a few times. The PCR made use of 60 Vbeta and 13 Jbeta primers. The repertoire was sequenced with immunoSEQ multiplex PCR; TCRdb's copy has only in-frame clones and lacks some. Here the sample spans approximately 160,000 clones, 77% being singletons. These data come from a study of cytomegalovirus exposure and HLA in healthy donors. The length of the CDR3 is 16 residues. The junction had 8 bases not matched to a gene; V was cut back by 1 base and J by 5 bases. CDR1 and CDR2 from the germline V gene are SGHRS and YFSETQ. This TCR was sampled from a woman between 35 and 50 years old in good health and CMV-seropositive. Sequenced material: PBMCs. The chain carries TRBV5-1 and TRBJ2-7; the match to TRBD2 covers 11 bases. This CDR3 reads CASSLTSGSRVDEQYF. CDR3 sequence (DNA): TGCGCCAGCAGCTTGACTAGCGGGAGTAGGGTCGACGAGCAGTACTTC.